This T cell receptor (beta chain) came from a study of cytomegalovirus exposure and HLA in healthy donors (dated by TCRdb to the late 2010s). Regarding the complete study: A later analysis indicated that the roughly 130 validation repertoires were generated on the platform also employed for the roughly 730 repertoires of the first cohort. The study was designed to test whether signatures of past pathogen exposure could be identified by cataloging public T cell receptors. Along with the approximately 700-subject first cohort, a separate validation cohort of about 110 different subjects was used. To predict cytomegalovirus infection status, the study combined high-throughput TCR immunosequencing, statistical association of individual TCRs with disease status, and machine learning. Overall results and qualifications from the work: Most TCR sequences were observed very rarely across donors, whereas some public TCRs were present in many individuals. Subsequent analysis determined that TCRs grouped into clusters in the first cohort also showed a tendency toward co-occurrence across the 130 or so validation repertoires, and about 94% of cluster scores exceeded 0. A later analysis lacked HLA typing for the validation cohort, so it scored co-occurrence in that cohort across all 110 or so repertoires. The study listed 164 TCR beta chains as associated with cytomegalovirus. In both the original and validation cohorts, the classifier was reported to diagnose cytomegalovirus status with high specificity and sensitivity. Three of the identified cytomegalovirus-associated TCR beta chains were confirmed in vitro to be specific for cytomegalovirus antigens. The authors suggested that the approach could potentially be generalized to other disease states and immunological phenotypes.

Library prep was done by the immunoSEQ multiplex PCR assay. The original pipeline was this. To diagnose cytomegalovirus status from the catalog of TCR beta chain sequences, a statistical classification framework was built. TCRdb limited this immuneACCESS table to in-frame rearrangements with V and J called. A share of clones is missing; checked studies link under half to unresolved V genes, and the rest is unexplained. From that table come the V and J calls and clone size; the DNA was used to work out D and trimming. The sample table holds roughly 65,000 clones, of which about 89% were seen once. The ten largest clonotypes hold just over 3% of the sample. As regards this clone: What antigen it recognizes has not been identified. Base qualities are missing; no much larger clone stands one base away.

The donors belonged to the validation cohort of around 110 subjects, which was separate from the roughly 700-subject first cohort. Relative to germline, V is 2 bases shorter and J is 3 bases shorter, with 10 bases between their ends. CDR1 and CDR2 were assigned from the germline V gene (reference sequence) as LNHDA and SQIVND. The cysteine opens and the phenylalanine closes a CDR3 of 15 amino acids. The kept DNA is CDR3 alone, 45 bases in frame from the first base. Specimen: PBMCs. This clonotype originated in a man younger than 30 in good health and CMV-seronegative. The chain is assembled from TRBV19 and TRBJ2-2; there is no confident call for the D gene. In nucleotide form, the sequence is TGTGCCAGTAGTATATTGAACACCTACACCGGGGAGCTGTTTTTT. Its product reads: CASSILNTYTGELFF.